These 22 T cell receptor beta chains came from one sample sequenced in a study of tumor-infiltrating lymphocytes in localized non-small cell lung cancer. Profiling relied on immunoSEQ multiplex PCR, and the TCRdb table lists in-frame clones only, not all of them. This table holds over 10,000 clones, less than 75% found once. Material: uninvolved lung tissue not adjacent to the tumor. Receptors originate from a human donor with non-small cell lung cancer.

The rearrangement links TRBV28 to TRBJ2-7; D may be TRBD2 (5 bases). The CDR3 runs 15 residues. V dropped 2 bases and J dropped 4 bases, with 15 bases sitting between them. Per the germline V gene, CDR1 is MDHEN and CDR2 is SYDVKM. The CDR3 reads CASSLQSSLTYEQYF. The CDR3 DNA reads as TGTGCCAGCAGTTTACAGTCTAGCCTAACTTACGAGCAGTACTTC.

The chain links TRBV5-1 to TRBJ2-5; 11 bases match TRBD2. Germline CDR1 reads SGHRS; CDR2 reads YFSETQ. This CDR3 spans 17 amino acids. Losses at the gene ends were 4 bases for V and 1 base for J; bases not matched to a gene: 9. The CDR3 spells CASSIGQLAGGQETQYF. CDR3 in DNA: TGCGCCAGCAGCATCGGACAGCTAGCGGGGGGCCAAGAGACCCAGTACTTC.

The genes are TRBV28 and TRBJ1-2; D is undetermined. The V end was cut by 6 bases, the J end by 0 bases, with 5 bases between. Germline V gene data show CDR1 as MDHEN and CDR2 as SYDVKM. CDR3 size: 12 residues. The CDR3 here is CASSGPNYGYTF. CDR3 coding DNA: TGTGCCAGCAGCGGACCTAACTATGGCTACACCTTC.

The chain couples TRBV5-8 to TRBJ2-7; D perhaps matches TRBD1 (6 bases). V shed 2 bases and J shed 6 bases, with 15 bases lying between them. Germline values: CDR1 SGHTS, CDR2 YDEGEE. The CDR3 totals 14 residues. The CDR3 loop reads CASSLNTGLGEQYF. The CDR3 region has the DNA TGTGCCAGCAGCTTAAATACAGGGTTAGGCGAGCAGTACTTC.

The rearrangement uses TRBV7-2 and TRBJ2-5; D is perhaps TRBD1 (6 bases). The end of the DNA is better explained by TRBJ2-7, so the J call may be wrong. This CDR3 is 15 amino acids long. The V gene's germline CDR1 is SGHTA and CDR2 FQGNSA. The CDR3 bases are TGTGCCAGCAGCCGCGTCTCAGGGGAGACCTACGAGCAGTACTTC. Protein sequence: CASSRVSGETYEQYF.

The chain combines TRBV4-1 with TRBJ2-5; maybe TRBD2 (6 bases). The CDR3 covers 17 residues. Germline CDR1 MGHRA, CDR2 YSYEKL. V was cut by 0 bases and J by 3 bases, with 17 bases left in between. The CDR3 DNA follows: TGCGCCAGCAGCCAAGAGAAGGGGACTCCTACTAAAGAGACCCAGTACTTC. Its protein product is CASSQEKGTPTKETQYF.

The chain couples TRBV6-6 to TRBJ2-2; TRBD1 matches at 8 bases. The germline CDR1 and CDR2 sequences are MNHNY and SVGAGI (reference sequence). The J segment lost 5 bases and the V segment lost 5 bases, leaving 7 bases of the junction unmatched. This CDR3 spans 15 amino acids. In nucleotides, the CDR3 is TGTGCCAGCAGTGGTACAGGGGGAGGTACCGGGGAGCTGTTTTTT. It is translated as CASSGTGGGTGELFF.

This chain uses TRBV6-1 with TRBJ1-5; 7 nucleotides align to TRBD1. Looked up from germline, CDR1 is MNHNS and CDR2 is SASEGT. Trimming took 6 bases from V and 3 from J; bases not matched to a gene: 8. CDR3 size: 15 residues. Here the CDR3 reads CASRAGQAVNQPQHF. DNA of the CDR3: TGTGCCAGCAGAGCTGGACAGGCCGTCAATCAGCCCCAGCATTTT.

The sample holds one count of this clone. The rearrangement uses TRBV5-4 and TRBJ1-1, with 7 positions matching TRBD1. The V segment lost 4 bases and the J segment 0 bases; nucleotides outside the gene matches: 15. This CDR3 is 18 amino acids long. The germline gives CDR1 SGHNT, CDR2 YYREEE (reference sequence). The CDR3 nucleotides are TGTGCCAGCAGCCTCAATTTCCGGGACAGCATTATGAACACTGAAGCTTTCTTT. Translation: CASSLNFRDSIMNTEAFF.

CDR3 region: CASSLARGELTDTQYF. Written as DNA, the CDR3 is TGTGCCAGCAGCCTCGCCCGGGGAGAGCTCACAGATACGCAGTATTTT. The V call is TRBV6-6, the J call TRBJ2-3, with D possibly TRBD2 on 5 matching bases. This CDR3 is 16 amino acids long. Trimming shortened V by 6 bases and J by 2 bases, and 18 bases separated the two germline ends. The germline CDR1 and CDR2 sequences are MNHNY and SVGAGI (reference sequence).

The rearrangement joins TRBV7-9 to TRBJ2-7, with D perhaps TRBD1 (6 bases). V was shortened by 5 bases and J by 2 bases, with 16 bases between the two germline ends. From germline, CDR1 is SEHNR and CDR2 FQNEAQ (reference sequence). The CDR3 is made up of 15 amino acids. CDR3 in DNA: TGTGCCAGCAGCCCCCGGCAGGGGTGGACCTACGAGCAGTACTTC. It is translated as CASSPRQGWTYEQYF.

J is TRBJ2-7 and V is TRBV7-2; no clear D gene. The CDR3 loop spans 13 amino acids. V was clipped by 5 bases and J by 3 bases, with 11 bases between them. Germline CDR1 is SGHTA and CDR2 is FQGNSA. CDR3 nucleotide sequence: TGTGCCAGCAGCCCAGCCGCGAACTACGAGCAGTACTTC. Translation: CASSPAANYEQYF. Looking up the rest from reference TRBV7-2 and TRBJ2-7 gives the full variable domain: GAGVSQSPSNKVTEKGKDVELRCDPISGHTALYWYRQSLGQGLEFLIYFQGNSAPDKSGLPSDRFSAERTGGSVSTLTIQRTQQEDSAVYLCASSPAANYEQYFGPGTRLTVT.

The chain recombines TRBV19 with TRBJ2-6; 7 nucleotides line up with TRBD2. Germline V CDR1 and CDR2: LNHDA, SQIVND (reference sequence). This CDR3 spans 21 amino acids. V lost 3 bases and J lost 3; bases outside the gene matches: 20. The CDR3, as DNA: TGTGCCAGTAGTATCCCCTTGGGAGGGGCCGGGATCACTCATGGGGCCAACGTCCTGACTTTC. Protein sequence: CASSIPLGGAGITHGANVLTF.

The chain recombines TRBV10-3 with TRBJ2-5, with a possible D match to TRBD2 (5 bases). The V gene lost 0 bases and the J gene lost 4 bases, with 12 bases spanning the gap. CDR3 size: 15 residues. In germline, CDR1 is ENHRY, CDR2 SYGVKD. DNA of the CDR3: TGTGCCATCAGTGAGTCGGTAGAGGGTCGAGAGACCCAGTACTTC. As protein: CAISESVEGRETQYF.

In DNA, the CDR3 is TGTGCCAGCAGCGCCCGGACAGATCGGTTTAGTTCACCCCTCCACTTT. It is translated as CASSARTDRFSSPLHF. V is TRBV9 and J is TRBJ1-6; D is possibly TRBD1 (6 bases). Trimming cost V 3 bases and J 9 bases, with 19 bases left between them. This CDR3 contains 16 residues. The germline V gene encodes CDR1 SGDLS and CDR2 YYNGEE.

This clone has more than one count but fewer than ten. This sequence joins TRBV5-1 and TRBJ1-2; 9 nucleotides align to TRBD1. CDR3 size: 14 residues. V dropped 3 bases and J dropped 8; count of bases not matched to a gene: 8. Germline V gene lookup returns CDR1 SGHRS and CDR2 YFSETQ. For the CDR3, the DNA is TGCGCCAGCAGCTCCGCCGGGACAGGGTCCGGCTACACCTTC. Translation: CASSSAGTGSGYTF.

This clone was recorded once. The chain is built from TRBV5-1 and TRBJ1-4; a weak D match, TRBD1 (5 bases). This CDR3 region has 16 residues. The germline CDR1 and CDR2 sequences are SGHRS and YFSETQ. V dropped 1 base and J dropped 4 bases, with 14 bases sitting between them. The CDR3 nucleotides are TGCGCCAGCAGCTTGCAGGCAGGGAGAGGTAATGAAAAACTGTTTTTT. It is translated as CASSLQAGRGNEKLFF. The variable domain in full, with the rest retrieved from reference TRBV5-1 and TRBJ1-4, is KAGVTQTPRYLIKTRGQQVTLSCSPISGHRSVSWYQQTPGQGLQFLFEYFSETQRNKGNFPGRFSGRQFSNSRSEMNVSTLELGDSALYLCASSLQAGRGNEKLFFGSGTQLSVL.

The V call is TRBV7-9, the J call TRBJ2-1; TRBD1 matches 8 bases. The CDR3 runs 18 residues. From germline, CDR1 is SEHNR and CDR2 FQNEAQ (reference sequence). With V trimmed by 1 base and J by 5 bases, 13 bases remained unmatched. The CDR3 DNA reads TGTGCCAGCAGCTTAGACATCGGTGGGACAGGATCGGACAATGAGCAGTTCTTC. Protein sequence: CASSLDIGGTGSDNEQFF.

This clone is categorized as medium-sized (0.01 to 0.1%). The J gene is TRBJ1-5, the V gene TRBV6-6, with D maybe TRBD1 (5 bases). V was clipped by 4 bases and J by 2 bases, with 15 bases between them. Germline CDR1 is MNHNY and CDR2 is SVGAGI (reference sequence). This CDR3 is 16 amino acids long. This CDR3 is CASSSGKSFRNQPQHF. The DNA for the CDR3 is TGTGCCAGCAGTTCAGGGAAATCTTTTCGCAATCAGCCCCAGCATTTT.

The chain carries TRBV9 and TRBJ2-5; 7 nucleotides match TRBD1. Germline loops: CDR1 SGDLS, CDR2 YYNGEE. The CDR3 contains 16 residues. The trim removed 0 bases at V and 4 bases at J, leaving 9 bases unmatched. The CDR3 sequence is CASSVGGLNRGETQYF. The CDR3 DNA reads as TGTGCCAGCAGCGTAGGAGGCCTTAACAGGGGAGAGACCCAGTACTTC.

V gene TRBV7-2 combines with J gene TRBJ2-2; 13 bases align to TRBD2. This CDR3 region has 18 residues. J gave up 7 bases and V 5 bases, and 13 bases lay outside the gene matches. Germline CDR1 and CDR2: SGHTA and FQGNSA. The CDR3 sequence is CASSIPTSGGVEVGELFF. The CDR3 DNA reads TGTGCCAGCAGCATTCCTACTAGCGGGGGGGTTGAGGTCGGGGAGCTGTTTTTT.

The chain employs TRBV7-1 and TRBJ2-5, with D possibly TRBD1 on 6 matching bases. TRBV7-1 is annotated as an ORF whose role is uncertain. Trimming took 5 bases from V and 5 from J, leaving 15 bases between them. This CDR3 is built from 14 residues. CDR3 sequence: CASSLRGRGETQYF. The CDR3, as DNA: TGTGCCAGCAGCCTCAGGGGAAGGGGGGAGACCCAGTACTTC.